The 31 T cell receptor beta chains below were found in one sample sequenced in a study of multiple sclerosis patients with progressive multifocal leukoencephalopathy. Sequencing used immunoSEQ multiplex PCR; TCRdb keeps in-frame clones, though not all of them. The top ten hold roughly 1.5% of the sample, which has 30,000 or so clones, 89% seen once. Time point meaning: before natalizumab initiation. Sequenced: PBMCs. All receptors come from a human donor with multiple sclerosis.

The J gene is TRBJ1-5, the V gene TRBV7-2; D is possibly TRBD1 (5 bases). There are 18 residues in the CDR3. Germline CDR1 is SGHTA and CDR2 is FQGNSA. Trimming pared 2 bases from V and 0 bases from J, leaving 17 bases between. DNA for the CDR3: TGTGCCAGCAGCTTAATAAGGGCGACAGTCAATAGCAATCAGCCCCAGCATTTT. Amino acid sequence: CASSLIRATVNSNQPQHF.

This clone was observed once. The chain is built from TRBV18 and TRBJ2-2, with TRBD2 identical over 8 bases. J lost 7 bases, V lost 4 bases, and 8 bases had no gene match. The germline CDR1 and CDR2 sequences are KGHSH and LQKENI. The CDR3 loop spans 15 amino acids. CDR3 region: CASSLVAGTVGELFF. CDR3 sequence (DNA): TGTGCCAGCTCACTGGTAGCGGGAACAGTCGGGGAGCTGTTTTTT.

The chain uses TRBV2 and TRBJ1-4, with D hard to call. The CDR3 has 11 residues. Germline V gene sequence: CDR1 SNHLY, CDR2 FYNNEI. Trimming removed 8 bases from V and 8 bases from J, with 9 bases in between. This CDR3 is CASRVVEKLFF. CDR3 coding DNA: TGTGCCAGCCGAGTGGTCGAAAAACTGTTTTTT.

The chain links TRBV30 to TRBJ1-2; no firm D call. The CDR3 totals 11 residues. CDR1 is GTSNPN and CDR2 is SVGIG in the germline V gene (reference sequence). V was cut by 1 base and J by 4 bases, with 4 bases left in between. The CDR3: CAWSEFYGYTF. CDR3 in DNA: TGTGCCTGGAGTGAGTTCTATGGCTACACCTTC. Looking up the rest from reference TRBV30 and TRBJ1-2 gives the full variable domain: SQTIHQWPATLVQPVGSPLSLECTVEGTSNPNLYWYRQAAGRGLQLLFYSVGIGQISSEVPQNLSASRPQDRQFILSSKKLLLSDSGFYLCAWSEFYGYTFGSGTRLTVV.

CDR3 loop: CARSPGLDGYTF. CDR3 DNA sequence: TGTGCCAGAAGCCCCGGACTGGACGGCTACACCTTC. The gene calls are TRBV5-3 and TRBJ1-2; D unclear. TRBV5-3 is identified as an open reading frame with a role that is uncertain. V lost 4 bases and J lost 8, with 12 bases in between. This CDR3 is built from 12 residues.

The chain carries TRBV19 and TRBJ2-6; D possibly uses TRBD1 or TRBD2 (5 bases each). Per the germline V gene, CDR1 is LNHDA and CDR2 is SQIVND (reference sequence). The CDR3 totals 17 residues. V was shortened by 3 bases and J by 5 bases, with 17 bases between the two germline ends. The CDR3 here is CASSISGRSGWANVLTF. CDR3 DNA sequence: TGTGCCAGTAGTATCTCGGGACGGTCCGGGTGGGCCAACGTCCTGACTTTC.

The chain joins TRBV7-9 to TRBJ1-5; D is unresolved. This CDR3 contains 13 residues. With 5 bases removed from V and 0 bases from J, the gap between germline ends came to 5 bases. Germline CDR1 and CDR2: SEHNR and FQNEAQ (reference sequence). For the CDR3, the DNA is TGTGCCAGCAGCCTGAATAGCAATCAGCCCCAGCATTTT. This sequence encodes CASSLNSNQPQHF.

V usage is TRBV28 and J usage is TRBJ1-4; 7 positions match TRBD1. This CDR3 has 15 amino acids. Trimming removed 5 bases from V and 5 bases from J; junction bases left unmatched: 8. The V gene's germline CDR1 is MDHEN and CDR2 SYDVKM. Written as DNA, the CDR3 is TGTGCCAGCAGTCTCGTGGGACAGCAAAATGAAAAACTGTTTTTT. It translates to CASSLVGQQNEKLFF.

This clone appeared once. The chain links TRBV11-2 to TRBJ1-5; no firm D call. The CDR3 is 12 amino acids. Germline CDR1 reads SGHAT; CDR2 reads FQNNGV. With 5 bases removed from V and 4 bases from J, the gap between germline ends came to 6 bases. In nucleotides, the CDR3 is TGTGCCAGCAGCCAGTATAATCAGCCCCAGCATTTT. Amino acid sequence: CASSQYNQPQHF.

V is TRBV4-2 and J is TRBJ2-1, with 9 nucleotides matching TRBD2. The CDR3 sequence is 17 residues long. Germline V gene lookup returns CDR1 LGHNA and CDR2 YNFKEQ. J gave up 8 bases and V 1 base, and 12 bases lay outside the gene matches. This chain's CDR3 is CASSQGIRLAGYDEQFF. CDR3 sequence (DNA): TGTGCCAGCAGCCAAGGGATCCGGCTAGCGGGATACGATGAGCAGTTCTTC.

This clone was recorded only once. The chain employs TRBV27 and TRBJ2-7, with D unresolved. Between the trimmed V and J ends, which lost 5 bases and 3 bases, there was a span of 8 bases. The V gene's germline CDR1 is MNHEY and CDR2 SMNVEV (reference sequence). This CDR3 contains 12 residues. The CDR3 sequence is CASSPDRYEQYF. The CDR3 coding sequence is TGTGCCAGCAGTCCCGACCGCTACGAGCAGTACTTC.

V is TRBV30 and J is TRBJ2-7, with unresolved D. The CDR3 length is 11 residues. The germline V gene encodes CDR1 GTSNPN and CDR2 SVGIG (reference sequence). The CDR3 loop is CACADPDEQYF. The CDR3 nucleotides read TGTGCATGTGCGGATCCCGACGAGCAGTACTTC.

CDR3 loop: CAISELRGKLFF. Here the CDR3 DNA reads TGTGCCATCAGTGAGTTGAGGGGAAAACTGTTTTTT. The V call is TRBV10-3, the J call TRBJ1-4; a weak D match, TRBD1 (5 bases). Germline V gene data show CDR1 as ENHRY and CDR2 as SYGVKD. The CDR3 spans 12 residues. Deletions cut 1 base from V and 10 bases from J, with 7 bases between.

This rearrangement joins TRBV6-5 to TRBJ1-4; weak D call: TRBD1 (5 bases). Germline loops: CDR1 MNHEY, CDR2 SVGAGI. V lost 5 bases, J lost 1 base, and 8 bases lay in between. There are 14 residues in the CDR3. The CDR3 DNA follows: TGTGCCAGCAGTCGACAGTTAACTAATGAAAAACTGTTTTTT. Its protein product is CASSRQLTNEKLFF.

CDR3 amino acids: CASSPGTGDYEQYF. CDR3 nucleotide sequence: TGCGCCAGCAGCCCAGGTACCGGCGACTACGAGCAGTACTTC. The chain uses TRBV4-1 and TRBJ2-7; D uncertain. The CDR3 runs to 14 residues. V was cut by 4 bases and J by 3 bases, with 13 bases left in between. Looked up from germline, CDR1 is MGHRA and CDR2 is YSYEKL.

This rearrangement joins TRBV9 to TRBJ1-4; no firm D call. Between the trimmed V and J ends, which lost 4 bases and 3 bases, there was a span of 7 bases. Germline V gene sequence: CDR1 SGDLS, CDR2 YYNGEE. CDR3 size: 13 residues. In nucleotides, the CDR3 is TGTGCCAGCAGCAGGGTGTCTAATGAAAAACTGTTTTTT. Translating it yields CASSRVSNEKLFF.

The V call is TRBV4-3, the J call TRBJ2-7, with a weak D call TRBD1 (5 bases). The CDR3 is made up of 15 amino acids. V lost 4 bases to trimming and J lost 5 bases, with 18 bases between them. CDR1 is LGHNA, CDR2 YSLEER, per germline. The CDR3: CASSPTVPPGNEQYF. For the CDR3, the DNA is TGCGCCAGCAGCCCCACAGTCCCTCCAGGGAACGAGCAGTACTTC.

This chain uses TRBV19 with TRBJ1-6; the D gene is possibly TRBD1 (5 bases). Trimming left V 5 bases short and J 10 bases short, with 21 bases between. Germline CDR1 is LNHDA and CDR2 is SQIVND (reference sequence). This CDR3 region has 16 residues. The CDR3, as DNA: TGTGCCAGTAGTCAAAACATGGGGGTAAGGACCTCACCCCTCCACTTT. It specifies CASSQNMGVRTSPLHF.

The chain couples TRBV9 to TRBJ1-1; D is unclear. The length of the CDR3 is 14 residues. Germline V gives CDR1 SGDLS, CDR2 YYNGEE. The ends were cut back, 0 bases at V and 1 base at J, with 7 bases in the middle. The CDR3 DNA sequence: TGTGCCAGCAGCGTAGTGGTCAGGAACACTGAAGCTTTCTTT. Its protein product is CASSVVVRNTEAFF.

The V call is TRBV5-6, the J call TRBJ2-4; D unresolved. V was clipped by 1 base and J by 0 bases, with 5 bases between them. The germline gives CDR1 SGHDT, CDR2 YYEEEE. The CDR3 length is 14 residues. CDR3 amino acids: CASSLFIAKNIQYF. The CDR3 coding sequence is TGTGCCAGCAGCTTGTTCATAGCCAAAAACATTCAGTACTTC.

J is TRBJ1-3 and V is TRBV7-9; D unclear. From germline, CDR1 is SEHNR and CDR2 FQNEAQ (reference sequence). This CDR3 region has 17 residues. Trimming removed 2 bases from V and 0 bases from J, with 14 bases in between. The CDR3 here is CASSLTQALSSGNTIYF. Here the CDR3 DNA reads TGTGCCAGCAGCTTAACCCAGGCTCTGAGCTCTGGAAACACCATATATTTT.

The V call is TRBV7-2, the J call TRBJ1-1; D gene uncertain. Between the trimmed V and J ends, which lost 7 bases and 7 bases, there was a span of 13 bases. Germline V gives CDR1 SGHTA, CDR2 FQGNSA. The CDR3 runs to 12 residues. This CDR3 is CASMNNALEAFF. The CDR3 DNA reads TGTGCCAGCATGAACAATGCTCTTGAAGCTTTCTTT.

The V call is TRBV25-1, the J call TRBJ2-5; unclear D gene. Germline V CDR1 and CDR2: MGHDK, SYGVNS. Trimming left V 2 bases short and J 5 bases short, with 0 bases between. CDR3 length: 10 amino acids. CDR3 DNA sequence: TGTGCCAGCAGTGAAGAGACCCAGTACTTC. Its protein is CASSEETQYF.

This chain links TRBV5-6 with TRBJ1-2, with D maybe TRBD1 (5 bases). V lost 4 bases, J lost 8 bases, and 18 bases lay in between. This CDR3 spans 14 amino acids. CDR1 is SGHDT, CDR2 YYEEEE, per germline. Here the CDR3 DNA reads TGTGCCAGCAGCCCCGGGACGGCGGCTCGAGGCTACACCTTC. It codes for CASSPGTAARGYTF.

The genes are TRBV6-6 and TRBJ2-3; D perhaps matches TRBD1 (6 bases). CDR3 size: 14 residues. The V and J ends lost 7 bases and 2 bases respectively, with 13 bases between them. Germline CDR1 and CDR2: MNHNY and SVGAGI (reference sequence). CDR3 coding DNA: TGTGCCAGCAATAGAGGGGGATACACAGATACGCAGTATTTT. It translates to CASNRGGYTDTQYF.

The CDR3 protein is CASSLRQGRDTEAFF. CDR3 in DNA: TGCGCCAGCAGCCTCCGACAGGGAAGGGACACTGAAGCTTTCTTT. The V call is TRBV5-1, the J call TRBJ1-1, with 7 bases matching TRBD1. V dropped 4 bases and J dropped 3; count of bases not matched to a gene: 9. Germline V gene data show CDR1 as SGHRS and CDR2 as YFSETQ. The CDR3 is 15 amino acids.

V gene TRBV19 combines with J gene TRBJ1-2; 7 nucleotides align to TRBD1. The CDR3 length is 13 residues. J was trimmed by 7 bases and V by 6 bases; bases with no gene match: 8. Germline loops: CDR1 LNHDA, CDR2 SQIVND (reference sequence). In nucleotides, the CDR3 is TGTGCCAGTAGGTTACAGGGGCAAGGTGGCTACACCTTC. This translates into CASRLQGQGGYTF.

The J gene is TRBJ1-1, the V gene TRBV27; D gene ambiguous. V gave up 3 bases and J gave up 7 bases, with 18 bases separating them. CDR1 and CDR2 (germline): MNHEY, SMNVEV (reference sequence). The CDR3 loop spans 15 amino acids. CDR3 sequence: CASSLARPMIGEAFF. The CDR3 DNA reads as TGTGCCAGCAGTTTGGCCAGGCCAATGATTGGTGAAGCTTTCTTT.

This clone came up once. The chain couples TRBV9 to TRBJ2-7; TRBD1 agrees at 10 bases. This CDR3 spans 15 amino acids. Germline V CDR1 and CDR2: SGDLS, YYNGEE. The ends lost 0 bases at V and 2 bases at J; junction bases unmatched: 2. This chain's CDR3 is CASSVDGTGAYEQYF. CDR3 DNA: TGTGCCAGCAGCGTAGACGGGACAGGGGCCTACGAGCAGTACTTC. Full variable domain (rest looked up from reference TRBV9 and TRBJ2-7): DSGVTQTPKHLITATGQRVTLRCSPRSGDLSVYWYQQSLDQGLQFLIQYYNGEERAKGNILERFSAQQFPDLHSELNLSSLELGDSALYFCASSVDGTGAYEQYFGPGTRLTVT.

About this clone: An end of the junction does not agree with germline; a read error may underlie this. The rearrangement links TRBV5-1 to TRBJ2-2, with D maybe TRBD2 (6 bases). Germline-derived CDR1 and CDR2 are SGHRS and YFSETQ. The length of the CDR3 is 15 residues. Written as DNA, the CDR3 is TGCGCCAGCAGTTTGGAGCGGGTTTCCACCGGGGAGCTGTTTTTT. This translates into CASSLERVSTGELFF. The entire variable domain, with the rest obtained from reference TRBV5-1 and TRBJ2-2, is as follows: KAGVTQTPRYLIKTRGQQVTLSCSPISGHRSVSWYQQTPGQGLQFLFEYFSETQRNKGNFPGRFSGRQFSNSRSEMNVSTLELGDSALYLCASSLERVSTGELFFGEGSRLTVL.

This CDR3 reads CSVPGLTVSYGYTF. CDR3 sequence (DNA): TGCAGCGTGCCCGGACTTACAGTTAGCTATGGCTACACCTTC. The chain recombines TRBV29-1 with TRBJ1-2; D remains unclear. In germline, CDR1 is SQVTM, CDR2 ANQGSEA. The V end lost 6 bases, the J end lost 4 bases, and 18 bases lay between the germline ends. The length of the CDR3 is 14 residues.